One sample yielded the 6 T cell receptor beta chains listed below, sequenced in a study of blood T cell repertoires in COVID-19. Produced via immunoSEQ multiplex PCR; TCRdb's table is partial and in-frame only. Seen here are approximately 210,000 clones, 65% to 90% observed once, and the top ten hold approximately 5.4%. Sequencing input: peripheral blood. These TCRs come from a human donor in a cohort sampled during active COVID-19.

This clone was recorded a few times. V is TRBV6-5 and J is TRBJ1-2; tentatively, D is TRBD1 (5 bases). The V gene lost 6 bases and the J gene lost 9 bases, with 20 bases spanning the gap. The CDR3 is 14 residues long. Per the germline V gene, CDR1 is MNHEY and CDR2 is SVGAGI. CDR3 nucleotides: TGTGCCAGCAGCTCACAAGGGGAATTCTGGAGCTACACCTTC. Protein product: CASSSQGEFWSYTF.

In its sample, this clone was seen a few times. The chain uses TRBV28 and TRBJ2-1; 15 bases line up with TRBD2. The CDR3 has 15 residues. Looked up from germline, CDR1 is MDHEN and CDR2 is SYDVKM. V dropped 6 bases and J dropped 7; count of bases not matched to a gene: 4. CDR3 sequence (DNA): TGTGCCAGCAGATCAGGGACTAGCGGGAGGAATGAGCAGTTCTTC. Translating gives CASRSGTSGRNEQFF.

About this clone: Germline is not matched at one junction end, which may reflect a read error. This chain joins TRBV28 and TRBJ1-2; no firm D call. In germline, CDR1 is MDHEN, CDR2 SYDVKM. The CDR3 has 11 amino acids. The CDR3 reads CASTIKKIYYF. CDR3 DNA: TGTGCCAGCACCATCAAAAAAATCTATTACTTC.

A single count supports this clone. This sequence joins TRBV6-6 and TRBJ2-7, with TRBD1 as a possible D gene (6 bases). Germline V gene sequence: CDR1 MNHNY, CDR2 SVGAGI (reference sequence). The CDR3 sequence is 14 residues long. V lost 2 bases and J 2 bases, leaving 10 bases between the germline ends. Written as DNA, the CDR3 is TGTGCCAGCAGTTACCGGGACACGACCTACGAGCAGTACTTC. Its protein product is CASSYRDTTYEQYF.

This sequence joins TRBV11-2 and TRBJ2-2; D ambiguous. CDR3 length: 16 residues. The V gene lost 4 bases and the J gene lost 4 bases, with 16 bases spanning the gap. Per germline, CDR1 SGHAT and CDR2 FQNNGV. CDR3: CASSSHLDIFTGELFF. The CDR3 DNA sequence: TGTGCCAGCAGCTCCCATTTAGACATATTCACCGGGGAGCTGTTTTTT.

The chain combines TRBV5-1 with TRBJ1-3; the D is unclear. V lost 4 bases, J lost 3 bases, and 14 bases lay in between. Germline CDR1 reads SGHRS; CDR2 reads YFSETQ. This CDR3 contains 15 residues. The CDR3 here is CASSPPDGVGNTIYF. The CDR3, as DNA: TGCGCCAGCAGCCCACCGGACGGGGTTGGAAACACCATATATTTT.